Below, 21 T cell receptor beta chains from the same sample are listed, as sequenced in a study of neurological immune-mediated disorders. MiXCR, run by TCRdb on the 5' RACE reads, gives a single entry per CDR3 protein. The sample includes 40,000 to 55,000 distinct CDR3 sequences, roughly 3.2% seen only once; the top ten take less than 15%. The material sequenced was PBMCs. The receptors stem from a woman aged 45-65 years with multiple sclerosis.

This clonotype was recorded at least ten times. The CDR3 loop reads CASIRDPRGTGELFF. CDR3 DNA: TGTGCCAGCATCCGGGACCCGCGGGGCACCGGGGAGCTGTTTTTT. The chain couples TRBV6-5 to TRBJ2-2; D is perhaps TRBD2 (6 bases). Germline loops: CDR1 MNHEY, CDR2 SVGAGI. The CDR3 has 15 amino acids. The ends were cut back, 7 bases at V and 4 bases at J, with 16 bases in the middle.

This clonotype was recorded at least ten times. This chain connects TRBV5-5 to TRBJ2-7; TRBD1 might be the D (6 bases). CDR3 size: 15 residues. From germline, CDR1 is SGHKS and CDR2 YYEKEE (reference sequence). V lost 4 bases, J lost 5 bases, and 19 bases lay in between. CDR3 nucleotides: TGTGCCAGCAGCCCACACAGGGTTTCGATCCACGAGCAGTACGTC. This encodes CASSPHRVSIHEQYV.

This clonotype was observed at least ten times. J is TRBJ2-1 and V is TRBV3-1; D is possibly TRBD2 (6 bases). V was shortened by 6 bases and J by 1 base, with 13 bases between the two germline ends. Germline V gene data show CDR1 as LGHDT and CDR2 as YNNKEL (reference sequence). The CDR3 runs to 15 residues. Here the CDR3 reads CASRSTGGSYNEQFF. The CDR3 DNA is TGTGCCAGCAGATCAACCGGGGGATCCTACAATGAGCAGTTCTTC.

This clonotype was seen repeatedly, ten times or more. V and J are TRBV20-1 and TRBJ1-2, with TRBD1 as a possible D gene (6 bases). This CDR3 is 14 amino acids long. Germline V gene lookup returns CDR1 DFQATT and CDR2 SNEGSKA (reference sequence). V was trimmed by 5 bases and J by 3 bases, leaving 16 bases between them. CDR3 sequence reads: CSADTGRVDYGYTF. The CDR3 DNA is TGCAGTGCTGATACAGGGCGGGTAGACTATGGCTACACCTTC.

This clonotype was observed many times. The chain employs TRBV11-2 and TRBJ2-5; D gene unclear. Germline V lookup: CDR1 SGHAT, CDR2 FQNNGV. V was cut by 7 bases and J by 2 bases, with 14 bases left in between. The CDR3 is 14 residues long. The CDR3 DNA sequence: TGTGCCAGCACTCTAGATCTGGGGCAAGAGACCCAGTACTTC. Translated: CASTLDLGQETQYF.

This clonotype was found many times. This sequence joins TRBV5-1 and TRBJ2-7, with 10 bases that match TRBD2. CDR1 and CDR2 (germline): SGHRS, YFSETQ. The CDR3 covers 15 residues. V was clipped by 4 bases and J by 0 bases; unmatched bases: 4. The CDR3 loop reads CASSGGLAASYEQYF. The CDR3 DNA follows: TGCGCCAGCAGCGGAGGACTAGCGGCCTCCTACGAGCAGTACTTC.

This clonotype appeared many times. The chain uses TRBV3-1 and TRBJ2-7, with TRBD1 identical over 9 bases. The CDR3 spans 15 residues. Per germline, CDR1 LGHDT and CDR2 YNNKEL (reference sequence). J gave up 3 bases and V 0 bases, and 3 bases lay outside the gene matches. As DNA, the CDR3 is TGTGCCAGCAGCCAAGAAGGGACAGGGTTCTACGAGCAGTACTTC. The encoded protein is CASSQEGTGFYEQYF.

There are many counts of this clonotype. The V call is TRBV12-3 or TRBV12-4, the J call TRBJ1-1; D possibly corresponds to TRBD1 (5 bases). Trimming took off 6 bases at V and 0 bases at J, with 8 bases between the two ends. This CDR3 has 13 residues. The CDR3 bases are TGTGCCAGCAGCACGACAGTGAACACTGAAGCTTTCTTT. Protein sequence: CASSTTVNTEAFF.

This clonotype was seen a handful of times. The CDR3 loop reads CASSFGTSGSYEQYF. The CDR3 DNA reads as TGTGCCAGCAGTTTTGGAACTAGCGGGAGTTACGAGCAGTACTTC. The chain couples TRBV12-3 or TRBV12-4 to TRBJ2-7; 11 bases are a match to TRBD2. V dropped 3 bases and J dropped 4; count of bases not matched to a gene: 5. This CDR3 has 15 residues.

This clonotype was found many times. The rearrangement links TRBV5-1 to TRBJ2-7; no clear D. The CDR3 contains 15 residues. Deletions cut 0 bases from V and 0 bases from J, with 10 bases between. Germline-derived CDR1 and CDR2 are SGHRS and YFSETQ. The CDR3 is CASSLAPRPSYEQYF. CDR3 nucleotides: TGCGCCAGCAGCTTGGCCCCGCGCCCCTCCTACGAGCAGTACTTC.

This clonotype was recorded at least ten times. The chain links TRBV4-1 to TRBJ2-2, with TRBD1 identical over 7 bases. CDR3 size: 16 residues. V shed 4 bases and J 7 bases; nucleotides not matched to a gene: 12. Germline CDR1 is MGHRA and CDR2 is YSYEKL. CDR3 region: CASSPRQGARVGELFF. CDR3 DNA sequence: TGCGCCAGCAGCCCACGACAGGGCGCAAGGGTCGGGGAGCTGTTTTTT.

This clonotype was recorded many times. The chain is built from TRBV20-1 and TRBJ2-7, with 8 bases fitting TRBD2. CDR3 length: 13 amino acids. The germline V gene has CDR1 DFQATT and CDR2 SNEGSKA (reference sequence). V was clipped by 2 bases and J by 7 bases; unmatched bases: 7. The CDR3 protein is CSARRAGAGEQYF. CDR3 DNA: TGCAGTGCTAGAAGAGCGGGAGCGGGGGAGCAGTACTTC.

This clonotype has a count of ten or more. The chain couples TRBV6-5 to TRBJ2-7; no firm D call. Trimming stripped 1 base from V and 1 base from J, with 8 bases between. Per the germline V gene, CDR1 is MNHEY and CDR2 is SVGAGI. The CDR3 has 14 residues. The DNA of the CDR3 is TGTGCCAGCAGTTACTTGGGCAGGTCCTACGAGCAGTACTTC. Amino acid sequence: CASSYLGRSYEQYF.

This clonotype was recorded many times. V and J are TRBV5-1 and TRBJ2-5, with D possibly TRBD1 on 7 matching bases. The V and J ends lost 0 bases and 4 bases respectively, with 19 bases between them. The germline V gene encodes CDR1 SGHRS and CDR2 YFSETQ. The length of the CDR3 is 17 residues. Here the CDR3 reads CASSLALAGGGGETQYF. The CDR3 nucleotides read TGCGCCAGCAGCTTGGCCTTGGCAGGGGGAGGAGGAGAGACCCAGTACTTC.

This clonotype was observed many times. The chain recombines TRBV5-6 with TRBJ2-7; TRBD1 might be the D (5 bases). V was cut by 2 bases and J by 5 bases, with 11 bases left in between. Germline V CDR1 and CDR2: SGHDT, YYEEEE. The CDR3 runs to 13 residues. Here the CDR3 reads CASSFTQGNEQYF. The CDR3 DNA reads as TGTGCCAGCAGCTTCACGCAGGGAAACGAGCAGTACTTC.

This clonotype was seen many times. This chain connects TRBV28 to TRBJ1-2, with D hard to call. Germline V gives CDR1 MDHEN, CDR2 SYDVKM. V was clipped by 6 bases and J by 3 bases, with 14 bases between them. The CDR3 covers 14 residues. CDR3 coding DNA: TGTGCCAGCAGCCCCGCAGGCCCCGACTATGGCTACACCTTC. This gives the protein CASSPAGPDYGYTF.

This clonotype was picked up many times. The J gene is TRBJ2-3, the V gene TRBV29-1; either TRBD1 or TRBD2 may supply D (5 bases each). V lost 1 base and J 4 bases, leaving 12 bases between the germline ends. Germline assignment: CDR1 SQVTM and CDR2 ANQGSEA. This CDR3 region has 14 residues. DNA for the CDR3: TGCAGCGTTGAAGGGGGGTTTGTCGCAGATACGCAGTATTTT. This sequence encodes CSVEGGFVADTQYF.

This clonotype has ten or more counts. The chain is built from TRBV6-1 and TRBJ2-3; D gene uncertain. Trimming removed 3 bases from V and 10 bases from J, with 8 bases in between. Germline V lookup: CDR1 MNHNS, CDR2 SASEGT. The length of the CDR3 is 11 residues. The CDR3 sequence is CASSDVTSQYF. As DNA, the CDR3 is TGTGCCAGCAGTGATGTGACTTCGCAGTATTTT.

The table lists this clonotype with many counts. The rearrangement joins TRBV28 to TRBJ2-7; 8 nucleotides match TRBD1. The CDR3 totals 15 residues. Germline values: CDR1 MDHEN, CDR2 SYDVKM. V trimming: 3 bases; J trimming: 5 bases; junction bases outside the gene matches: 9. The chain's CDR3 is CASSLVRTGPHEQYF. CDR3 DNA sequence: TGTGCCAGCAGTTTGGTTAGGACAGGGCCCCACGAGCAGTACTTC.

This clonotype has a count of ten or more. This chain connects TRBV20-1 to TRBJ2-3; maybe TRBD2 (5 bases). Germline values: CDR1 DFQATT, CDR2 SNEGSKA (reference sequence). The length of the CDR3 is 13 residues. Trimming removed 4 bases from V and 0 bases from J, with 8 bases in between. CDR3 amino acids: CSAKRESTDTQYF. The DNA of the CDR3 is TGCAGTGCTAAAAGGGAGAGCACAGATACGCAGTATTTT.

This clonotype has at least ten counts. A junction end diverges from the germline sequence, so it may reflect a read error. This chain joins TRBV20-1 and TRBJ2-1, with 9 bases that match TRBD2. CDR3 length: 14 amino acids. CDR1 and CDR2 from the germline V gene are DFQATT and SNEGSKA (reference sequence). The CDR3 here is CSAREWTSANEQFF. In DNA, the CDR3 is TGCAGTGCCAGAGAGTGGACTAGCGCCAATGAGCAGTTCTTC.